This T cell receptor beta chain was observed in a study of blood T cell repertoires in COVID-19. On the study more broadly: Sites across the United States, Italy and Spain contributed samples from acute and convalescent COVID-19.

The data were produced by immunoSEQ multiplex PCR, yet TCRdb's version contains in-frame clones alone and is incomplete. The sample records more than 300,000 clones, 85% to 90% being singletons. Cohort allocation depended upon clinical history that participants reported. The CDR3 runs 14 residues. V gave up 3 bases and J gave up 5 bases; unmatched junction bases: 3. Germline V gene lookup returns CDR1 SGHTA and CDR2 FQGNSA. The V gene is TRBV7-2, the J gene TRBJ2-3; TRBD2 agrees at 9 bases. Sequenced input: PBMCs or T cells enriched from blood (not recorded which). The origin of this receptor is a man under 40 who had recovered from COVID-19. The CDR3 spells CASSFSGRGDTQYF. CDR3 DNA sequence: TGTGCCAGCAGCTTTAGCGGGAGAGGAGATACGCAGTATTTT. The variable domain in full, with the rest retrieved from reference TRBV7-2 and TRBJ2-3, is GAGVSQSPSNKVTEKGKDVELRCDPISGHTALYWYRQSLGQGLEFLIYFQGNSAPDKSGLPSDRFSAERTGGSVSTLTIQRTQQEDSAVYLCASSFSGRGDTQYFGPGTRLTVL.